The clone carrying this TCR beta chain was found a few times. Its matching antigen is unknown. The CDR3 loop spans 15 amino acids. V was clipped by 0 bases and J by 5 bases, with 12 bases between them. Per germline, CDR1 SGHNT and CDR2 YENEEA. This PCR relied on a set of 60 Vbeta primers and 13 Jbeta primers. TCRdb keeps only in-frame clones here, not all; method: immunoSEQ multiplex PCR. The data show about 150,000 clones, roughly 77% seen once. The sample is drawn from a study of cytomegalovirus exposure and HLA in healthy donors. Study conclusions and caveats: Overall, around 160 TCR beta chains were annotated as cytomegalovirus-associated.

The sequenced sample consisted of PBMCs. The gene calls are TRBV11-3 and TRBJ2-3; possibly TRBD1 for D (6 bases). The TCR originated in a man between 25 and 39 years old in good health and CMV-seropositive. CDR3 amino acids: CASSLEDSRGDTQYF. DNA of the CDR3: TGTGCCAGCAGCTTAGAGGACAGTCGGGGAGATACGCAGTATTTT.